The present T cell receptor (beta chain) was sequenced within a study of shared clonotypes between healthy human individuals. Assay: immunoSEQ multiplex PCR; the TCRdb copy retains only in-frame clones and omits some. The sample holds roughly 1,100,000 clones, approximately 68% seen once. The sequenced material came from memory CD4+ T cells sorted from blood. Indicated subset: CD45RA-negative fraction. The sequence derives from a man aged 18 to 30 in good health.

As DNA, the CDR3 is TGTGCCAGCAGCCGCGAATGGGGGGTCGGCACTGAAGCTTTCTTT. It specifies CASSREWGVGTEAFF. V gene TRBV7-2 combines with J gene TRBJ1-1, with D possibly TRBD1 on 5 matching bases. Germline loops: CDR1 SGHTA, CDR2 FQGNSA. The CDR3 sequence is 15 residues long. Trimming cost V 5 bases and J 4 bases, with 17 bases left between them.